Presented here are 27 T cell receptor beta chains from one specimen sequenced in a study of immune cell composition in non-small cell lung cancer. Measured with immunoSEQ multiplex PCR; TCRdb has only the in-frame clones, and not every one. The table records some 5,100 clones, roughly 90% of them present only once. Normal lung sampling was at least 3 cm from the tumour, as distant as possible. The sequenced material came from non-adjacent lung tissue. The source of these receptors is a human donor with non-small cell lung cancer. Some clones in this sample may be carry-over from other donors' samples.

The rearrangement links TRBV27 to TRBJ1-6, with 7 bases matching TRBD1. Germline V gene data show CDR1 as MNHEY and CDR2 as SMNVEV (reference sequence). Trimming removed 5 bases from V and 9 bases from J; junction bases left unmatched: 7. The CDR3 runs 14 residues. The CDR3 is CASSDRAVGSPLHF. In nucleotides, the CDR3 is TGTGCCAGCAGTGACAGGGCCGTTGGTTCACCCCTCCACTTT.

This rearrangement joins TRBV9 to TRBJ1-4; 7 bases are shared with TRBD1. The CDR3 length is 15 residues. Germline-derived CDR1 and CDR2 are SGDLS and YYNGEE. The junction had 9 bases not matched to a gene; V was cut back by 4 bases and J by 6 bases. The CDR3 DNA follows: TGTGCCAGCAGCCCCTCGGTAGGGGGCCATGAAAAACTGTTTTTT. Translation: CASSPSVGGHEKLFF.

The rearrangement joins TRBV5-5 to TRBJ2-2; 7 nucleotides line up with TRBD1. The CDR3 is 16 residues long. From germline, CDR1 is SGHKS and CDR2 YYEKEE (reference sequence). J lost 6 bases, V lost 4 bases, and 12 bases had no gene match. This CDR3 is CASSTRQGILPGELFF. Here the CDR3 DNA reads TGTGCCAGCAGCACCCGACAGGGAATTCTCCCCGGGGAGCTGTTTTTT.

V is TRBV27 and J is TRBJ2-1, with TRBD2 identical over 12 bases. Unmatched junction bases numbered 6, after V lost 8 bases and J lost 4 bases. The germline CDR1 and CDR2 sequences are MNHEY and SMNVEV (reference sequence). This CDR3 contains 15 residues. The CDR3 region has the DNA TGTGCCAGCGTTCACCTAGCGGGAGGGTACAATGAGCAGTTCTTC. Protein product: CASVHLAGGYNEQFF.

This chain joins TRBV9 and TRBJ2-7; the match to TRBD1 covers 7 bases. The trim removed 0 bases at V and 4 bases at J, leaving 7 bases unmatched. Germline CDR1 is SGDLS and CDR2 is YYNGEE. The CDR3 has 15 residues. This chain's CDR3 is CASSVDWDSKYEQYF. The CDR3 DNA is TGTGCCAGCAGCGTAGATTGGGACAGCAAGTACGAGCAGTACTTC.

A single count supports this clone. V and J are TRBV11-3 and TRBJ2-5, with D unresolved. Trimming left V 3 bases short and J 5 bases short, with 4 bases between. Germline V gives CDR1 SGHNT, CDR2 YENEEA. CDR3 length: 11 amino acids. The CDR3 region is CASSFQETQYF. CDR3 bases: TGTGCCAGCAGCTTCCAGGAGACCCAGTACTTC.

This sequence joins TRBV29-1 and TRBJ1-1; no clear D gene. Between the trimmed V and J ends, which lost 7 bases and 1 base, there was a span of 10 bases. The germline V gene encodes CDR1 SQVTM and CDR2 ANQGSEA. This CDR3 has 12 residues. The CDR3 region is CSGVRANTEAFF. CDR3 DNA: TGCAGCGGAGTTCGAGCGAACACTGAAGCTTTCTTT.

V gene TRBV5-1 combines with J gene TRBJ2-5, with D unresolved. The CDR3 runs to 13 residues. V lost 0 bases and J 0 bases, leaving 3 bases between the germline ends. Per germline, CDR1 SGHRS and CDR2 YFSETQ. The CDR3 sequence is CASSLADQETQYF. The CDR3 bases are TGCGCCAGCAGCTTGGCCGACCAAGAGACCCAGTACTTC.

This rearrangement joins TRBV11-2 to TRBJ2-3, with D possibly being TRBD2 (6 bases). Germline V gene lookup returns CDR1 SGHAT and CDR2 FQNNGV. V was pared by 0 bases and J by 6 bases, with 19 bases between. CDR3 length equals 17 residues. CDR3 DNA sequence: TGTGCCAGCAGCTTAGAGTTTGGCGGAGGGGCCGGGGATACGCAGTATTTT. Translation gives CASSLEFGGGAGDTQYF. The full variable domain, completed using reference TRBV11-2 and TRBJ2-3, is EAGVAQSPRYKIIEKRQSVAFWCNPISGHATLYWYQQILGQGPKLLIQFQNNGVVDDSQLPKDRFSAERLKGVDSTLKIQPAKLEDSAVYLCASSLEFGGGAGDTQYFGPGTRLTVL.

V gene TRBV5-1 combines with J gene TRBJ2-7, with TRBD2 identical over 8 bases. Germline V gives CDR1 SGHRS, CDR2 YFSETQ. The CDR3 is 15 residues long. V shed 0 bases, J shed 6 bases, and the junction held 8 bases outside the gene matches. CDR3 nucleotides: TGCGCCAGCAGCTTGGAGGGTTCGGGGGGGCGCGAGCAGTACTTC. Amino acid sequence: CASSLEGSGGREQYF.

The rearrangement uses TRBV5-1 and TRBJ2-7, with 9 bases matching TRBD1. The J segment lost 2 bases and the V segment lost 4 bases, leaving 7 bases of the junction unmatched. In germline, CDR1 is SGHRS, CDR2 YFSETQ. There are 15 residues in the CDR3. DNA of the CDR3: TGCGCCAGCAGCGGCGTGGGGACAGGGACCTACGAGCAGTACTTC. Amino acid sequence: CASSGVGTGTYEQYF.

The chain uses TRBV7-9 and TRBJ1-4, with a possible D match to TRBD1 (5 bases). CDR1 is SEHNR and CDR2 is FQNEAQ in the germline V gene (reference sequence). The V end lost 3 bases, the J end lost 2 bases, and 7 bases lay between the germline ends. The length of the CDR3 is 14 residues. The CDR3: CASSLGTTNEKLFF. CDR3 sequence (DNA): TGTGCCAGCAGCTTGGGGACTACTAATGAAAAACTGTTTTTT. Together with reference TRBV7-9 and TRBJ1-4, the CDR3 gives the full variable domain: DTGVSQNPRHKITKRGQNVTFRCDPISEHNRLYWYRQTLGQGPEFLTYFQNEAQLEKSRLLSDRFSAERPKGSFSTLEIQRTEQGDSAMYLCASSLGTTNEKLFFGSGTQLSVL.

The chain is built from TRBV11-2 and TRBJ2-7; 9 bases map to TRBD1. After removal of 4 bases from V and 7 bases from J, the junction contained 5 bases not matched to a gene. CDR1 SGHAT and CDR2 FQNNGV come from the germline V gene. This CDR3 contains 13 residues. The CDR3 DNA reads TGTGCCAGCAGCTGGACAGGGGAGGGGGAGCAGTACTTC. Protein: CASSWTGEGEQYF.

This chain connects TRBV4-1 to TRBJ1-1; D remains ambiguous. V shed 1 base and J shed 5 bases, with 8 bases lying between them. The germline CDR1 and CDR2 sequences are MGHRA and YSYEKL. This CDR3 has 13 residues. CDR3 bases: TGCGCCAGCAGCCAAGTCGGGTTTACTGAAGCTTTCTTT. It specifies CASSQVGFTEAFF.

This chain uses TRBV5-1 with TRBJ2-5, with unresolved D. The germline V gene has CDR1 SGHRS and CDR2 YFSETQ. This CDR3 is 14 amino acids long. V shed 0 bases and J shed 0 bases, with 6 bases lying between them. CDR3 nucleotides: TGCGCCAGCAGCTTGGGGCCTCACCAAGAGACCCAGTACTTC. Its translation: CASSLGPHQETQYF.

V usage is TRBV11-1 and J usage is TRBJ2-7; 7 bases line up with TRBD1. The CDR3 totals 13 residues. The V gene's germline CDR1 is SGHAT and CDR2 FQDESV (reference sequence). V lost 8 bases, J lost 5 bases, and 9 bases stayed unmatched. The CDR3 loop reads CASGETGRDEQYF. DNA for the CDR3: TGTGCCAGCGGTGAGACAGGGCGGGACGAGCAGTACTTC. The entire variable domain, with the rest obtained from reference TRBV11-1 and TRBJ2-7, is as follows: EAEVAQSPRYKITEKSQAVAFWCDPISGHATLYWYRQILGQGPELLVQFQDESVVDDSQLPKDRFSAERLKGVDSTLKIQPAELGDSAMYLCASGETGRDEQYFGPGTRLTVT.

The chain carries TRBV18 and TRBJ2-5; the match to TRBD2 covers 8 bases. The germline gives CDR1 KGHSH, CDR2 LQKENI. With V trimmed by 4 bases and J by 5 bases, 12 bases remained unmatched. The CDR3 has 16 residues. CDR3 amino acids: CASSRLAGRGRETQYF. The CDR3 DNA sequence: TGTGCCAGCTCACGTTTAGCGGGAAGGGGTCGGGAGACCCAGTACTTC. Full variable domain (remainder filled in from reference TRBV18 and TRBJ2-5): NAGVMQNPRHLVRRRGQEARLRCSPMKGHSHVYWYRQLPEEGLKFMVYLQKENIIDESGMPKERFSAEFPKEGPSILRIQQVVRGDSAAYFCASSRLAGRGRETQYFGPGTRLLVL.

CDR3 bases: TGTGCCAGCAGTGAACAGGGGTATTCACCCCTCCACTTT. Its translation: CASSEQGYSPLHF. V and J are TRBV6-1 and TRBJ1-6; D might be TRBD1 (6 bases). V shed 2 bases and J shed 8 bases, with 7 bases lying between them. The CDR3 is 13 residues long. Germline values: CDR1 MNHNS, CDR2 SASEGT.

This chain uses TRBV7-9 with TRBJ2-3; maybe TRBD1 (6 bases). Trimming stripped 3 bases from V and 5 bases from J, with 12 bases between. Germline V gives CDR1 SEHNR, CDR2 FQNEAQ (reference sequence). The CDR3 is 14 amino acids. CDR3 residues: CASSFTRQEDTQYF. The CDR3 nucleotides are TGTGCCAGCAGCTTTACAAGACAGGAAGATACGCAGTATTTT.

This clone was detected only a few times. The chain joins TRBV6-5 to TRBJ1-2; the match to TRBD1 covers 9 bases. The CDR3 covers 15 residues. From germline, CDR1 is MNHEY and CDR2 SVGAGI. The J segment lost 4 bases and the V segment lost 6 bases, leaving 9 bases of the junction unmatched. CDR3 nucleotides: TGTGCCAGCAGATCCACAGGGGGCGCGGGCTATGGCTACACCTTC. It translates to CASRSTGGAGYGYTF.

The chain combines TRBV10-3 with TRBJ2-3, with D maybe TRBD2 (5 bases). The CDR3 totals 13 residues. Trimming took off 4 bases at V and 1 base at J, with 6 bases between the two ends. The germline V gene has CDR1 ENHRY and CDR2 SYGVKD. The CDR3 protein is CAISGSGTDTQYF. The CDR3 nucleotides are TGTGCCATCAGTGGTAGCGGCACAGATACGCAGTATTTT.

The V call is TRBV5-1, the J call TRBJ1-6, with D unresolved. Germline assignment: CDR1 SGHRS and CDR2 YFSETQ. The CDR3 loop spans 13 amino acids. V lost 4 bases to trimming and J lost 8 bases, with 10 bases between them. As DNA, the CDR3 is TGCGCCAGCAGCGAACGGTCCGATTCACCCCTCCACTTT. Its translation: CASSERSDSPLHF.

The genes are TRBV5-6 and TRBJ1-1; D ambiguous. The germline V and J ends were trimmed by 5 bases and 9 bases, with 17 bases remaining between them. The CDR3 covers 13 residues. Germline V gene lookup returns CDR1 SGHDT and CDR2 YYEEEE. The CDR3 here is CASSSRTGIQAFF. CDR3 sequence (DNA): TGTGCCAGCAGTTCCCGCACCGGGATCCAAGCTTTCTTT.

The chain joins TRBV6-6 to TRBJ1-2, with 10 bases matching TRBD1. Trimming at V came to 3 bases and at J to 6 bases, leaving 7 bases not matched to a gene. Germline CDR1 is MNHNY and CDR2 is SVGAGI (reference sequence). The CDR3 consists of 15 residues. The CDR3 DNA is TGTGCCAGCAGTTATAGGTTCGACAGGGGGCATGGCTACACCTTC. Translating gives CASSYRFDRGHGYTF.

The chain carries TRBV11-2 and TRBJ2-1; 8 bases are a match to TRBD2. This CDR3 contains 17 residues. The germline gives CDR1 SGHAT, CDR2 FQNNGV. Trimming cost V 0 bases and J 10 bases; bases outside gene matches: 14. The CDR3 bases are TGTGCCAGCAGCTTAGAAATGAGTAGCGGGATATCCGTCGAGCAGTTCTTC. Amino acid sequence: CASSLEMSSGISVEQFF.

The rearrangement uses TRBV9 and TRBJ2-1, with D maybe TRBD2 (5 bases). V gave up 4 bases and J gave up 10 bases, with 12 bases separating them. Germline CDR1 is SGDLS and CDR2 is YYNGEE. The CDR3 loop spans 12 amino acids. The CDR3 protein is CASSPREREQFF. CDR3 sequence (DNA): TGTGCCAGCAGCCCGAGGGAACGGGAGCAGTTCTTC.

The chain combines TRBV7-2 with TRBJ2-5, with 7 bases fitting TRBD2. The trim removed 5 bases at V and 7 bases at J, leaving 10 bases unmatched. CDR3 size: 14 residues. Germline values: CDR1 SGHTA, CDR2 FQGNSA. The CDR3 loop reads CASSRGTTSGTQYF. CDR3 coding DNA: TGTGCCAGCAGCCGTGGGACTACCTCTGGGACCCAGTACTTC.